This T cell receptor (beta chain) was identified in a study of blood T cell repertoires in COVID-19. CDR1 SGHNT and CDR2 YYREEE come from the germline V gene (reference sequence). There are 16 residues in the CDR3. V dropped 4 bases and J dropped 0; count of bases not matched to a gene: 10. TCRdb keeps only in-frame clones here, not all; method: immunoSEQ multiplex PCR. The sample records approximately 150,000 clones, approximately 87% being singletons. The sequence was obtained from a woman in her 70s with acute or convalescent COVID-19. Sequencing was carried out using peripheral blood. This chain joins TRBV5-4 and TRBJ2-7; 7 bases are a match to TRBD1. The CDR3 bases are TGTGCCAGCAGCCCGGATAGACAGGGCCTCTCCTACGAGCAGTACTTC. As protein: CASSPDRQGLSYEQYF.